The clone carrying this T cell receptor beta chain has only a few counts. The sample comes from a study of T cells in Graves' hyperthyroidism and ophthalmopathy. CDR1 SGHAT and CDR2 FQNNGV come from the germline V gene. V shed 3 bases and J shed 3 bases, with 9 bases lying between them. CDR3 size: 13 residues. The CDR3 regions of TCR beta were amplified from RNA transcripts. A first-round RT-PCR of the TCR CDR3 used the HTBI primer set. TCRdb analysed the multiplex PCR reads with MiXCR anew, one entry per CDR3 protein. The table shows over 500,000 distinct CDR3 sequences, with about 46% occurring only once.

The V and J genes are TRBV11-2 and TRBJ2-7; tentatively, D is TRBD2 (6 bases). This TCR derives from an adult woman with Graves' disease, either hyperthyroidism or ophthalmopathy (not recorded which). The sample was peripheral blood or thyroid tissue (not recorded which). The CDR3 loop is CASSLRRDYEQYF. For the CDR3, the DNA is TGTGCCAGCAGCTTGAGGCGGGACTACGAGCAGTACTTC.